This note documents a single T cell receptor (beta chain) sequence. CDR3 length: 12 amino acids. CDR1 and CDR2 (germline): LGHDT, YNNKEL (reference sequence). V lost 7 bases to trimming and J lost 14 bases, with 19 bases between them. These data belong to a study of blood T cells in healthy people across ages. The second PCR ran about 6 to 11 cycles with a sample-barcoded 5' primer and J-beta primers. The template-switch adaptor, which had 12 random nucleotides, put a tag on each cDNA molecule. TCRdb fed the 5' RACE reads into MiXCR, producing one record per CDR3 protein. The sample records roughly 1.5 million distinct CDR3 sequences, under 55% being singletons.

The chain recombines TRBV3-1 with TRBJ2-3; tentatively, D is TRBD1 or TRBD2 (6 bases each). Source material: blood. This TCR was recovered from a woman aged 18 to 35 in good health. CDR3 amino acids: CASTHGRGRLYF. In DNA form, the CDR3 reads TGTGCCAGCACTCACGGCCGGGGGCGGTTGTATTTT.